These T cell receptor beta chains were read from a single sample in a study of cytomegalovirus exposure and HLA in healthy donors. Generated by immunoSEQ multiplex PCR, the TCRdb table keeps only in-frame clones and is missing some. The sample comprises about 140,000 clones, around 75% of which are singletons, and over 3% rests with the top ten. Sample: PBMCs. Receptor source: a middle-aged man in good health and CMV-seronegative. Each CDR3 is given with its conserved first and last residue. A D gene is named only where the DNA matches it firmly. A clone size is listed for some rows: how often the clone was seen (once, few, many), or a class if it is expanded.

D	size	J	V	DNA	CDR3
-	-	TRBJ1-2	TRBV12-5	TGTGCTAGTGGTTTAACAGACGCCTACACCTTC	CASGLTDAYTF
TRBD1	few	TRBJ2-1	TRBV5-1	TGCGCCAGCAGCAAATCGACAGGGGGCGGGGAGCAGTTCTTC	CASSKSTGGGEQFF
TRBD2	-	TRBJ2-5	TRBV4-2	TGTGCCAGCAGCCAATACCTCCTTGCCTGGGGGGTAGCGGGGGAACAAGAGACCCAGTACTTC	CASSQYLLAWGVAGEQETQYF
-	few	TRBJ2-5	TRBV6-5	TGTGCCAGCAGTTACGACAGAGAAGAGACCCAGTACTTC	CASSYDREETQYF
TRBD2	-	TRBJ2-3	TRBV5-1	TGCGCCAGCAGCTTGGGTCGGGGGGGGAGAGATACGCAGTATTTT	CASSLGRGGRDTQYF
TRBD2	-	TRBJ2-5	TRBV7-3	TGTGCCAGCAGCTCTACCGGGACTAGGGGAGAGACCCAGTACTTC	CASSSTGTRGETQYF
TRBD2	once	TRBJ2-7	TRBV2	TGTGCCGGGGCTAGCGGGGGAAACTACGAGCAGTACTTC	CAGASGGNYEQYF
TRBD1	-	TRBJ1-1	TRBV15	TGTGCCACCAGCAGAGCGACAGGGGCGAACACTGAAGCTTTCTTT	CATSRATGANTEAFF
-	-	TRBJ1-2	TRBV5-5	TGTGCCAGCAGCTCCTCAGGATACTCTAACTATGGCTACACCTTC	CASSSSGYSNYGYTF
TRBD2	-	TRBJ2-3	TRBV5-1	TGCGCCAGCAGCTTGGGGGCTAGCGGGGACACAGATACGCAGTATTTT	CASSLGASGDTDTQYF
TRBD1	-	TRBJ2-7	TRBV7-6	TGTGCCAGCAGCTCAGGACAGGGACACTACGAGCAGTACTTC	CASSSGQGHYEQYF
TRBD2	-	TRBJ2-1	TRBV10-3	TGTGCCATCAGTCAGACTAGCGGGGGTTTTAGCTCCTACAATGAGCAGTTCTTC	CAISQTSGGFSSYNEQFF
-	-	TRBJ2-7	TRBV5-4	TGTGCCAGCAGCTTTCAACAGGGGGGGACCTACGAGCAGTACTTC	CASSFQQGGTYEQYF
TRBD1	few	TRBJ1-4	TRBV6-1	TGTGCCAGCAGTGATACAGGGGGCAGAGGCGATGAAAAACTGTTTTTT	CASSDTGGRGDEKLFF
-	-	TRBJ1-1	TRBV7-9	TGTGCCAGCAGCCAAGAGGCGGGGACTGAAGCTTTCTTT	CASSQEAGTEAFF
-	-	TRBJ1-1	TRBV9	TGTGCCAGCAGCGTAGGGGGGCGCGGTGAAGCTTTCTTT	CASSVGGRGEAFF
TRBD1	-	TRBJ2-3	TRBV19	TGTGCCAGTAGCCGGGACAGGGAGGGCACAGATACGCAGTATTTT	CASSRDREGTDTQYF
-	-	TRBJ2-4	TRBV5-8	TGTGCCAGCAGCTTGGAGACGGGGATCCTAGCCAAAAACATTCAGTACTTC	CASSLETGILAKNIQYF
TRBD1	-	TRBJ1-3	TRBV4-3	TGCGCCAGCAGCCCGCGGACAGGGGGCATCTCTGGAAACACCATATATTTT	CASSPRTGGISGNTIYF
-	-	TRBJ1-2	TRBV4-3	TGCGCCAGCAGCCCTGGAGACAACTATGGCTACACCTTC	CASSPGDNYGYTF
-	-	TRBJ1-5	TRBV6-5	TGTGCCAGCAGTTACTCCGGACAGAAAAATCAGCCCCAGCATTTT	CASSYSGQKNQPQHF
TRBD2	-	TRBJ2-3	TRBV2	TGTGCCAGCAGTTTGACTAGCGGGGGCCGACCTACCAACACAGATACGCAGTATTTT	CASSLTSGGRPTNTDTQYF
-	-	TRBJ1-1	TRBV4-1	TGCGCCAGCAGCCCGGGTGGAAGGGGCTACATGAACACTGAAGCTTTCTTT	CASSPGGRGYMNTEAFF
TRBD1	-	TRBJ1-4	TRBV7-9	TGTGCCAGCAGTTTCCAGACAGGGTATAATGAAAACCTGTTTTTT	CASSFQTGYNENLFF
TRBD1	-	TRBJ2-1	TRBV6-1	TGTGCCAGCAGTGGAGACAGGGGTCACTACCCCTACAATGAGCAGTTCTTC	CASSGDRGHYPYNEQFF
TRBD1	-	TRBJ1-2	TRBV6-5	TGTGCCAGCAGTTTCGGGACAGGCAACTATGGCTACACCTTC	CASSFGTGNYGYTF
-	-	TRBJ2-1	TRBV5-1	TGCGCCAGCAGCTTGGAGGGGCAGGGAAAATCCTACAATGAGCAGTTCTTC	CASSLEGQGKSYNEQFF
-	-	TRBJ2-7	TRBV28	TGTGCCAGCAGTTCCGACAACTACGAGCAGTACTTC	CASSSDNYEQYF
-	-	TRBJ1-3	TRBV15	TGTGCCACCAGCAGAGGGCGGCCGAGCTCTGGAAACACCATATATTTT	CATSRGRPSSGNTIYF
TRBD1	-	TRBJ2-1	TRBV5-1	TGCGCCAGCAGCCCGGGACAGGGGAAGGGGATTCAGGACAATGAGCAGTTCTTC	CASSPGQGKGIQDNEQFF
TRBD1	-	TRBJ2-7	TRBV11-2	TGTGCCAGCAGCTTAGGGCGGGACAGGCCTTTCTACGAGCAGTACTTC	CASSLGRDRPFYEQYF
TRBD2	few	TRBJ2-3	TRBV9	TGTGCCAGCAGCCCTAGATGGACTAGCCCCCCCGCCGATACGCAGTATTTT	CASSPRWTSPPADTQYF
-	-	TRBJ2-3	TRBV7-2	TGTGCCAGCAGCTTAGGTCTAAGGAGCCTTTTAGTTGGAGATACGCAGTATTTT	CASSLGLRSLLVGDTQYF
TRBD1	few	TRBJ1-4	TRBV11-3	TGTGCCAGCAGCTCTATACCCCGGGGACAGCCACCAACTAATGAAAAACTGTTTTTT	CASSSIPRGQPPTNEKLFF
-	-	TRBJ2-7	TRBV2	TGTGCCAGCAGTGGCGACAGATACGAGCAGTACTTC	CASSGDRYEQYF
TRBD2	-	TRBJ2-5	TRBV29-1	TGCAGCGTTGATTTGGGGGGGTTTGAGACCCAGTACTTC	CSVDLGGFETQYF
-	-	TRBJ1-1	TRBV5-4	TGTGCCAGCAGCTACGCCGCCGGGGGGAACACTGAAGCTTTCTTT	CASSYAAGGNTEAFF
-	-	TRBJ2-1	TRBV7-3	TGTGCCAGCAGCTTAGGAGGGGGCGCTGTCAATGAGCAGTTCTTC	CASSLGGGAVNEQFF
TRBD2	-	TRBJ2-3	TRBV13	TGTGCCAGCACCCTAAGGACTAGCGGAAACACAGATACGCAGTATTTT	CASTLRTSGNTDTQYF
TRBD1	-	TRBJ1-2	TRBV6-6	TGTGCCAGCAGTTTCCGGGACAGACCCCCTGGTGATGGCTACACCTTC	CASSFRDRPPGDGYTF
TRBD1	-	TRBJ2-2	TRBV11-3	TGTGCCAGCAGCGGAGGACAGGGCAGCACCGGGGAGCTGTTTTTT	CASSGGQGSTGELFF
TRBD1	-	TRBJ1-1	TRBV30	TGTGCCTCACAGGGGGTCTACACTGAAGCTTTCTTT	CASQGVYTEAFF
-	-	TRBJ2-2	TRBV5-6	TGTGCCAGCAGCTCGCTGTTGGGTGGAGCGCCGGGCACCGGGGAGCTGTTTTTT	CASSSLLGGAPGTGELFF